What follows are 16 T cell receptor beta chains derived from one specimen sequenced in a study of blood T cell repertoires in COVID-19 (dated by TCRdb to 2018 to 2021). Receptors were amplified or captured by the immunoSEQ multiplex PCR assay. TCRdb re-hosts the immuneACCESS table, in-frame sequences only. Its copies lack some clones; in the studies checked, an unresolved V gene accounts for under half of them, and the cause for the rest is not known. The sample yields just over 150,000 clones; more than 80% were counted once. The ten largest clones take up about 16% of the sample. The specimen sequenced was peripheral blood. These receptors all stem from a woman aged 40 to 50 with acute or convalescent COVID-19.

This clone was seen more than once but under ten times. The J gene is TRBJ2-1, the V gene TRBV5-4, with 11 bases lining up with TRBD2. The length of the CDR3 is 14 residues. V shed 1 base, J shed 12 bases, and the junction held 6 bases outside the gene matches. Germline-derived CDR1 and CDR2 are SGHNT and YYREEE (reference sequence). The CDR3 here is CASSLWLAGGRQFF. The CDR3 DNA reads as TGTGCCAGCAGCTTGTGGCTAGCGGGGGGCAGGCAGTTCTTC.

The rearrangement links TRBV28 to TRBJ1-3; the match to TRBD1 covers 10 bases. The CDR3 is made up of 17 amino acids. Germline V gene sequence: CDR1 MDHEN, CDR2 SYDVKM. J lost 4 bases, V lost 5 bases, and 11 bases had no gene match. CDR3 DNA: TGTGCCAGCAGTCCCCCGGGGGGGACAGGGGTCGGAAACACCATATATTTT. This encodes CASSPPGGTGVGNTIYF.

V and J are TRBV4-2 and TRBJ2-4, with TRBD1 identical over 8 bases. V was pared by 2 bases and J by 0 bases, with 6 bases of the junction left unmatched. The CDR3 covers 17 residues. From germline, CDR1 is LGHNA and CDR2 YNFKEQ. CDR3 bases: TGTGCCAGCAGCCAATACGGACAGGGAGAAGCCAAAAACATTCAGTACTTC. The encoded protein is CASSQYGQGEAKNIQYF.

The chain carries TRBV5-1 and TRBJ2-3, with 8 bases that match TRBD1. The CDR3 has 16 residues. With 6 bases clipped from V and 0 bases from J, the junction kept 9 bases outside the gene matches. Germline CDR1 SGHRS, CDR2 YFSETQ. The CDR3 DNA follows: TGCGCCAGCAATCGGGACAGGACTCCTAGCACAGATACGCAGTATTTT. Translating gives CASNRDRTPSTDTQYF.

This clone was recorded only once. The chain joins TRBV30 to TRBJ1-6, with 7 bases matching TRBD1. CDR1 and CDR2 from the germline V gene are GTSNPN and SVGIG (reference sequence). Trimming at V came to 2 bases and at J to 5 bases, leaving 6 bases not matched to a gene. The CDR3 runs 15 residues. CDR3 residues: CAWSPAGTDNSPLHF. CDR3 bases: TGTGCCTGGAGTCCTGCGGGGACAGATAATTCACCCCTCCACTTT.

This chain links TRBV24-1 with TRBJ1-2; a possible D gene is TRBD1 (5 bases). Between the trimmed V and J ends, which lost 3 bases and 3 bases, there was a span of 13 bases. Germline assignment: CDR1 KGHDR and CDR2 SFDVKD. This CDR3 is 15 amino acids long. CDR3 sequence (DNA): TGTGCCACCAGTGATAGAAGGGGTGGGGACTATGGCTACACCTTC. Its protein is CATSDRRGGDYGYTF.

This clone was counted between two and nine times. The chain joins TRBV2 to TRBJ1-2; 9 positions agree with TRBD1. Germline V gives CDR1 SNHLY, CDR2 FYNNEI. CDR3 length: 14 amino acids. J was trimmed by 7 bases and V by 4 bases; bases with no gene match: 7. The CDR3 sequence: CASSVDRGTGGYTF. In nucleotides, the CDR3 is TGTGCCAGCAGTGTCGACAGGGGGACCGGTGGCTACACCTTC.

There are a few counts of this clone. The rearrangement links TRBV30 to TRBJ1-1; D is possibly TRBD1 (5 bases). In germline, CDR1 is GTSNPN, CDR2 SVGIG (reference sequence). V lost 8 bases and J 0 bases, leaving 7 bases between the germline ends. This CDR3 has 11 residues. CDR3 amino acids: CAGGVNTEAFF. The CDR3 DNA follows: TGTGCCGGAGGGGTGAACACTGAAGCTTTCTTT.

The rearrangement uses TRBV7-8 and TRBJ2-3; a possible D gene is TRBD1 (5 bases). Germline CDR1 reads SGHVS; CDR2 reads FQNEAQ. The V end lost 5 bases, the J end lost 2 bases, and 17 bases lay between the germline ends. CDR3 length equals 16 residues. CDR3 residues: CASSEDPTEFTDTQYF. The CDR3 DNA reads TGTGCCAGCAGCGAAGACCCGACAGAGTTCACAGATACGCAGTATTTT.

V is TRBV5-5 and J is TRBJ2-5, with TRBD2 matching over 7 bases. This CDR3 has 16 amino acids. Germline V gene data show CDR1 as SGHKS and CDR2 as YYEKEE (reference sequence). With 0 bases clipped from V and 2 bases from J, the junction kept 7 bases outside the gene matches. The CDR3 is CASSLGPSSGQETQYF. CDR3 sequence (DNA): TGTGCCAGCAGCTTGGGCCCCTCTAGCGGACAAGAGACCCAGTACTTC.

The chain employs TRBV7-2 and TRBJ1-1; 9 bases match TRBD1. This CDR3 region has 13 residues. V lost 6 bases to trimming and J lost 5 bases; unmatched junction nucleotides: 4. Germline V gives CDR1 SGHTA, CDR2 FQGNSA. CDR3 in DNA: TGTGCCAGCAGACGGGACAGGGTAACTGAAGCTTTCTTT. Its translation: CASRRDRVTEAFF. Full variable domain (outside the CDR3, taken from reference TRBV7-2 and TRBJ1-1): GAGVSQSPSNKVTEKGKDVELRCDPISGHTALYWYRQSLGQGLEFLIYFQGNSAPDKSGLPSDRFSAERTGGSVSTLTIQRTQQEDSAVYLCASRRDRVTEAFFGQGTRLTVV.

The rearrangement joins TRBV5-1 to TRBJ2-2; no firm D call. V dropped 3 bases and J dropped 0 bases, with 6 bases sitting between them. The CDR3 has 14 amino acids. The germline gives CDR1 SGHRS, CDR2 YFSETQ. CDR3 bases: TGCGCCAGCAGCTCGACACCGAACACCGGGGAGCTGTTTTTT. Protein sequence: CASSSTPNTGELFF.

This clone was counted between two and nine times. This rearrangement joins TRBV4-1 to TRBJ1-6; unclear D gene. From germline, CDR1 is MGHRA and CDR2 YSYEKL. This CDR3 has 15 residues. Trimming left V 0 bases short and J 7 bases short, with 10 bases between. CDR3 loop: CASSQEWELNSPLHF. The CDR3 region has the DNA TGCGCCAGCAGCCAAGAATGGGAGCTCAATTCACCCCTCCACTTT.

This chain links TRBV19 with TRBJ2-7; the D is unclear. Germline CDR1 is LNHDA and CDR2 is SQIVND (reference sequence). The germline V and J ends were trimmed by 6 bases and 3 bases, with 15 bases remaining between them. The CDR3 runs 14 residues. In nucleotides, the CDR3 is TGTGCCAGTAGCAATAGAGGTTTATTCTACGAGCAGTACTTC. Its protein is CASSNRGLFYEQYF.

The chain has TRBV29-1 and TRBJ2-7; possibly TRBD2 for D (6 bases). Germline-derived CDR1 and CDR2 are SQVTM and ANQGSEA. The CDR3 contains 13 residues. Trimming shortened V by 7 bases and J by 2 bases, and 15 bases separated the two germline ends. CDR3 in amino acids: CSAGTRTTYEQYF. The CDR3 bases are TGCAGCGCCGGGACTCGTACCACCTACGAGCAGTACTTC.

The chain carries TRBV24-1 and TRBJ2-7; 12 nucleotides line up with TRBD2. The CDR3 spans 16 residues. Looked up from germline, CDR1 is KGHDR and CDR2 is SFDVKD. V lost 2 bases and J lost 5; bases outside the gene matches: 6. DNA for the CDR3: TGTGCCACCAGTGATTCGAGGACTAGCGGGATCGACGAGCAGTACTTC. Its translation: CATSDSRTSGIDEQYF.